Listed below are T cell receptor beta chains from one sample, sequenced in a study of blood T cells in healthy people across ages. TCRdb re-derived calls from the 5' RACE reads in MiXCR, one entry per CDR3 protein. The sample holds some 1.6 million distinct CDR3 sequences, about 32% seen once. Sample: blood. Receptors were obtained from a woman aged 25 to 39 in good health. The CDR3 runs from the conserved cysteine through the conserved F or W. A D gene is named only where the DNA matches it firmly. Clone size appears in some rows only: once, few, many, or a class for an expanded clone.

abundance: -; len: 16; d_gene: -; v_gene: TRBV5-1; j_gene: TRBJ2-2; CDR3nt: TGCGCCAGCAGCTTGCAGGGGCGAGGTACCACCGGGGAGCTGTTTTTT; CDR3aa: CASSLQGRGTTGELFF
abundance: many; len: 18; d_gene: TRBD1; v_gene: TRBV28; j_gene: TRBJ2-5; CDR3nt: TGTGCCAGCAGTCTACGCGGATTCCGGGACAGGGGGTCGGAGACCCAGTACTTC; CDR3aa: CASSLRGFRDRGSETQYF
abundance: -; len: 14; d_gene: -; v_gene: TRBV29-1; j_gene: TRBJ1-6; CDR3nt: TGCAGCATCAGGACCGGGACGGATAATTCACCCCTCCACTTT; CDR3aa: CSIRTGTDNSPLHF
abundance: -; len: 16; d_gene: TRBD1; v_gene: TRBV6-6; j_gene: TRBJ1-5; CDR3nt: TGTGCCAGCAGTGGCTTGGGACAGCTACCTAATCAGCCCCAGCATTTT; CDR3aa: CASSGLGQLPNQPQHF
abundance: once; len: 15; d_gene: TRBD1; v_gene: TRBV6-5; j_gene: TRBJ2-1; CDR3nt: TGTGCCAGCAGTTTTCGACAGGGTCTCTACAATGAGCAGTTCTTC; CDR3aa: CASSFRQGLYNEQFF
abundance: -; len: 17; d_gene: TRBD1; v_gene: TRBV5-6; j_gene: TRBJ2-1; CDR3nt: TGTGCCGGCAGCGGCCGGGACAGGGGGCTATTCTACAATGAGCAGTTCTTC; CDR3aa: CAGSGRDRGLFYNEQFF
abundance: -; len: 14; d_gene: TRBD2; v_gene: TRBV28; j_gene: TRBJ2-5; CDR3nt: TGTGCCAGCACCCTAGGGAGGGTCCAAGAGACCCAGTACTTC; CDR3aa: CASTLGRVQETQYF
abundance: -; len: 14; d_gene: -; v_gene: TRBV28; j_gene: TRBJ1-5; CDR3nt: TGTGCCAGCAAACTCCAAGGGGTCCTCCAACCCCAGCATTTT; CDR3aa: CASKLQGVLQPQHF
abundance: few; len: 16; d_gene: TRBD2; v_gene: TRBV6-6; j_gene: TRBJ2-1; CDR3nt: TGTGCCAGCAGTTACTCACTAGCGGGGGGGGAGAATGAGCAGTTCTTC; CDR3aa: CASSYSLAGGENEQFF
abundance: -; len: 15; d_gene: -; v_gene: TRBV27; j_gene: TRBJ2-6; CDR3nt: TGTGCCAGCACCCTAGGGAGTTCTGGGGCCAACGTCCTGACTTTC; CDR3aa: CASTLGSSGANVLTF
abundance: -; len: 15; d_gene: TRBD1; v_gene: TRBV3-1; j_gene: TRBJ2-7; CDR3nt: TGTGCCAGCAGCCAAGGGAAGGGGGCGTCCTCCGAGCAGTACTTC; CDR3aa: CASSQGKGASSEQYF
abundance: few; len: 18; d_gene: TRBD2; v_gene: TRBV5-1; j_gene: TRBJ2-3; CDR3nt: TGCGCCAGCAGCTTGGACTCATTTACTAGCGGGACGACAGATACGCAGTATTTT; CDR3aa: CASSLDSFTSGTTDTQYF
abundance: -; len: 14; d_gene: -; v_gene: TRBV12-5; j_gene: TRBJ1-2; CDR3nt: TGTGCTAGTGGTTTCGGAGGAGGGATCGGGGGCTACACCTTC; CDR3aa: CASGFGGGIGGYTF
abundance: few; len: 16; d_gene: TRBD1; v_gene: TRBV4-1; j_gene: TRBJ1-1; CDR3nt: TGCGCCAGCAGCCAAGTCCACAGGGGGATGAACACTGAAGCTTTCTTT; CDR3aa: CASSQVHRGMNTEAFF
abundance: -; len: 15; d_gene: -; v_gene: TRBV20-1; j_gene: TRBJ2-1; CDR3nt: TGCAGTGCTAGAGGTCCCCACAGCTCCTACAATGAGCAGTTCTTC; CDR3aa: CSARGPHSSYNEQFF
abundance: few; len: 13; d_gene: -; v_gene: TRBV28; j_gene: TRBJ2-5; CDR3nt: TGTGCCAGCAGCTACAACAGGGAAGAGACCCAGTACTTC; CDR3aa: CASSYNREETQYF
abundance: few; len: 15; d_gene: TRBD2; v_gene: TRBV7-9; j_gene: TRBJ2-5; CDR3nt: TGTGCCAGCAGCTTCCAGCGGGAGAACCAAGAGACCCAGTACTTC; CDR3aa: CASSFQRENQETQYF
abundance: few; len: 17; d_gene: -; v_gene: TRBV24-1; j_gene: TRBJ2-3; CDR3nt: TGTGCCACCAGTGATTCCCGACAGCCCCGATGTTTGGATACGCAGTATTTT; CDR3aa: CATSDSRQPRCLDTQYF
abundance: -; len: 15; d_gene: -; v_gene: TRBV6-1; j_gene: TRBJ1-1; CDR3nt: TGTGCCAGCAGTGGGCGAGACAAATGGAGCACTGAAGCTTTCTTT; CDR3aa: CASSGRDKWSTEAFF
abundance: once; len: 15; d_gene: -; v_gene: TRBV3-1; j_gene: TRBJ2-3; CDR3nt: TGTGCCAGCAGCCAAGATTTACAGGTCTCTAATACGCAGTATTTT; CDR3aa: CASSQDLQVSNTQYF
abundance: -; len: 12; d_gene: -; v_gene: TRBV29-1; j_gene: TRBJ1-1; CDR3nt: TGCAGCGTTCTGGCCGGTTACACTGAAGCTTTCTTT; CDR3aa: CSVLAGYTEAFF
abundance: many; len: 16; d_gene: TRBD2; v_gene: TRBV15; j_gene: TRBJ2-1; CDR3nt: TGTGCCACCAGCAGACCGACGCCGGGACTAGCGCTGGAGCAGTTCTTC; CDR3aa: CATSRPTPGLALEQFF
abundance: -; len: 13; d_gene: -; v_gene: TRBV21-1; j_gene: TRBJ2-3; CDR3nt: TGTGCCAGCCCCAATCGGCGTTGGGATACGCAGTATTTT; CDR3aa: CASPNRRWDTQYF
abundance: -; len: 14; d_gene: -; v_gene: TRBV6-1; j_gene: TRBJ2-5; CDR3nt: TGTGCCAGCAGTGAACCACAGCCCGGGGAGACCCAGTACTTC; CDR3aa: CASSEPQPGETQYF
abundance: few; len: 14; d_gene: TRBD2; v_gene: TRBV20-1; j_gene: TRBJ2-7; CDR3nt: TGCAGTGCTAGAGGGACTAGCGTCTTCTACGAGCAGTACTTC; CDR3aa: CSARGTSVFYEQYF
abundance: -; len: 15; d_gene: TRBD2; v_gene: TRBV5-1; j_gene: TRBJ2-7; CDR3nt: TGCGCCAGCAGCTTGATGCGGGGGGCGGGCGCCGAGCAGTACTTC; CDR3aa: CASSLMRGAGAEQYF
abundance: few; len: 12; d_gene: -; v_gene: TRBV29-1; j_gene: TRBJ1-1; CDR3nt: TGCAGCGGAGGGAATTCGAACACTGAAGCTTTCTTT; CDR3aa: CSGGNSNTEAFF
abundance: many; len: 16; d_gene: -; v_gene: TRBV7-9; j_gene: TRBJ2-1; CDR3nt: TGTGCCAGCAGCCCCGCCCGCGATTGGAGGTACAATGAGCAGTTCTTC; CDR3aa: CASSPARDWRYNEQFF
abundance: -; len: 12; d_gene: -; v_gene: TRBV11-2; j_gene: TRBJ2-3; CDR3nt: TGTGCCTGCAGCCCAAGCACAGATACGCAGTATTTT; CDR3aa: CACSPSTDTQYF
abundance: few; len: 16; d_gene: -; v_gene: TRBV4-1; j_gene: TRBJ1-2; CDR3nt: TGCGCCAGCAGCCAGTATAACAGCTTTGCTAACTATGGCTACACCTTC; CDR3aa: CASSQYNSFANYGYTF
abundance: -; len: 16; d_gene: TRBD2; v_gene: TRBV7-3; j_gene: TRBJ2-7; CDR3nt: TGTGCCAGCAGCTTACGGGGGACTAGCGGGGTCTACGAGCAGTACTTC; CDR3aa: CASSLRGTSGVYEQYF
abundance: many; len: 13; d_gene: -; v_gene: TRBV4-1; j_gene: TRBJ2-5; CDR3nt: TGCGCCAGCAGCTACACTAGAGGGGAGACCCAGTACTTC; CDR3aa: CASSYTRGETQYF
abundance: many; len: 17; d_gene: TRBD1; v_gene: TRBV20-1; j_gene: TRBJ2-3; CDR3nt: TGCAGTGCTAGAGATGAAATCACAGGGGGCCGCACAGATACGCAGTATTTT; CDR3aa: CSARDEITGGRTDTQYF
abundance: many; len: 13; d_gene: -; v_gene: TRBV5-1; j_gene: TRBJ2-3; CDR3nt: TGCGCCAGCCGGGCCGAGGGGACAGATACGCAGTATTTT; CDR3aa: CASRAEGTDTQYF
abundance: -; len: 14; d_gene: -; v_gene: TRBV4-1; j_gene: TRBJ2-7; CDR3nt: TGCGCCAGCAGCCAAGTTAAGAATCCCTACGAGCAGTACTTC; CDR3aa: CASSQVKNPYEQYF
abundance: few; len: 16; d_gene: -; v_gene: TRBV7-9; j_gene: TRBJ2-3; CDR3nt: TGTGCCAGCAGCCCCGTTGGGATGGGGGCCTCAGATACGCAGTATTTT; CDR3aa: CASSPVGMGASDTQYF
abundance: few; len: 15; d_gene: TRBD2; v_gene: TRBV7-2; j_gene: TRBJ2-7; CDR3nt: TGTGCCAGCAGCTTAACTCCTAGCGGGATCCACGAGCAGTACTTC; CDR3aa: CASSLTPSGIHEQYF
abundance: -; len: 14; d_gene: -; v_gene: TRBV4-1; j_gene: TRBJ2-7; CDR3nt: TGCGCCAGCGGCGAGAGGGACGGGTCCTACGAGCAGTACTTC; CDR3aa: CASGERDGSYEQYF
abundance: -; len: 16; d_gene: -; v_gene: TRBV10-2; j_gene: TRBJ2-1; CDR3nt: TGCGCCAGCAGTGACTCATTTGGTGACTCCTACAATGAGCAGTTCTTC; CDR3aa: CASSDSFGDSYNEQFF
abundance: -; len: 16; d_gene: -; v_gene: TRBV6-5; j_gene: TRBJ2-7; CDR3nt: TGTGCCAGCAGTTACTCCTCCCAGGGGTTATGGGAGACCCGGTACTTC; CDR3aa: CASSYSSQGLWETRYF
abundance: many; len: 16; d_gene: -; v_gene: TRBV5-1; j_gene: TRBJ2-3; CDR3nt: TGTGCCAGCAGCTTAGCCTCGGGCCCTAGCACAGATACGCAGTATTTT; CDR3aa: CASSLASGPSTDTQYF
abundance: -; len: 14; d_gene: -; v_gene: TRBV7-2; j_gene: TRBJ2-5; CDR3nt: TGTGCCAGCAGCAACAGGTGGGGCCAAGAGACCCAGTACTTC; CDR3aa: CASSNRWGQETQYF
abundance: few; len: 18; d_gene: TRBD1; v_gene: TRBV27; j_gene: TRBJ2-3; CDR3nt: TGTGCCAGCAGTTTTAGGAGCCCACAGGGGATACGCACAGATACGCAGTATTTT; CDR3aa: CASSFRSPQGIRTDTQYF
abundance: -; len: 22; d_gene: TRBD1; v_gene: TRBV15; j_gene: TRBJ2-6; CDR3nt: TGTGCCACCAGCAGAAAGAGGGACAGGGACAACTGGGGCGTATCTGGGGCCAACGTCCTGACTTTC; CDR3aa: CATSRKRDRDNWGVSGANVLTF
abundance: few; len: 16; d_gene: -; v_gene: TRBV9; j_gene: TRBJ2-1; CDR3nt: TGTGCCAGCAGCGTATCGTCTGGGGGATCATACAATGAGCAGTTCTTC; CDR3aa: CASSVSSGGSYNEQFF
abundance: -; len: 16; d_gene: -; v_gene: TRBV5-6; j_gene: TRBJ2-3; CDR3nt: TGTGCCAGCAGCGGACCCGATAACCTTTCTGCAGATACGCAGTATTTT; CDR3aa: CASSGPDNLSADTQYF
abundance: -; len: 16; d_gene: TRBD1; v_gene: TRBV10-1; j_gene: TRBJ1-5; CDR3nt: TGCGCCAGCAGGCGGACAGGGCTCCTTCTTGGCCAGCCCCAGCATTTT; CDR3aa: CASRRTGLLLGQPQHF
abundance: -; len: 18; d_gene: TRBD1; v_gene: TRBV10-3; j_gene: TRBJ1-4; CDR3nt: TGTGCCATCAGTGGGCCTCCCGGACAGGGGGCTGCTAATGAAAAACTGTTTTTT; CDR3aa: CAISGPPGQGAANEKLFF
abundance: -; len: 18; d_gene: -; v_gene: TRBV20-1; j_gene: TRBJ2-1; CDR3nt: TGCAGTGCTAGAACCCTGGGGCAGGAGCACCAGTTCGGGAATGAGCAGTTCTTC; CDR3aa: CSARTLGQEHQFGNEQFF
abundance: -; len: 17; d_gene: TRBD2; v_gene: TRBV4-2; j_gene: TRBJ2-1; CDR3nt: TGTGCCAGCAGCCGACATAGCGGGAGCGAGGGATACAATGAGCAGTTCTTC; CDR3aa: CASSRHSGSEGYNEQFF
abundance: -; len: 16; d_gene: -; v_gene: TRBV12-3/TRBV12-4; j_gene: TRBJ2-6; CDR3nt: TGTGCCAGCACCTTGGGTCTAGGGGCTGGGGCCAACGTCCTGACTTTC; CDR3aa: CASTLGLGAGANVLTF